This T cell receptor (beta chain) comes out of a study of regulatory T cells in long-lasting Graves disease. Findings of the study overall: A reduction in accuracy may have resulted from the small sample size. Persistent Graves' patients showed reduced TCR diversity versus newly diagnosed patients. Preferential use of TRBV28, TRBJ1-2 and TRBJ2-5 was seen in persistent disease.

Assembly of TCR beta libraries relied on iRepertoire HTBI primers together with Arm-PCR of CDR3 regions. TCRdb re-derived calls from the multiplex PCR reads in MiXCR, one entry per CDR3 protein. Among hundreds of thousands of distinct CDR3 sequences listed, 22% were seen once. Trimming cost V 5 bases and J 8 bases; bases outside gene matches: 5. The CDR3 loop spans 12 amino acids. The germline V gene has CDR1 MDHEN and CDR2 SYDVKM. This sample's time point: persistent/refractory GD, antithyroid drugs over 5 years with positive TRAb. PBMCs were the source of the RNA used for TCR sequencing. From an endocrinology department in Xi'an, China, came the patients. With respect to this clonotype: Its antigen is currently unknown.

This TCR came from a female donor with Graves disease. The sequenced sample was peripheral blood mononuclear cells (PBMCs), obtained when the disease was refractory, from a patient treated with antithyroid drugs. The rearrangement uses TRBV28 and TRBJ1-1, with 7 bases fitting TRBD1. The DNA for the CDR3 is TGTGCCAGCAGTCCTCGGACAGGAGAAGCTTTCTTT. Translation: CASSPRTGEAFF.